The 6 T cell receptor beta chains below come from one sample, sequenced in a study of OX40 agonist ivuxolimab in advanced cancers. Assay used: immunoSEQ multiplex PCR; TCRdb lists only in-frame clones, some missing. Here the sample spans under 85,000 clones, roughly 85% being singletons. This specimen consisted of CD4+ or CD8+ T cells sorted from blood, obtained in a trial of the OX40 agonist ivuxolimab. These receptors were taken from an adult with an advanced solid tumor such as melanoma, head and neck, liver or kidney cancer.

The chain has TRBV7-2 and TRBJ2-3, with D possibly matching TRBD2 (5 bases). The CDR3 is made up of 15 amino acids. The germline V gene has CDR1 SGHTA and CDR2 FQGNSA. V was pared by 5 bases and J by 0 bases, with 12 bases between. The CDR3 sequence: CASSPRTLSTDTQYF. DNA for the CDR3: TGTGCCAGCAGCCCGCGGACTCTCAGCACAGATACGCAGTATTTT. Full variable domain (missing parts from reference TRBV7-2 and TRBJ2-3): GAGVSQSPSNKVTEKGKDVELRCDPISGHTALYWYRQSLGQGLEFLIYFQGNSAPDKSGLPSDRFSAERTGGSVSTLTIQRTQQEDSAVYLCASSPRTLSTDTQYFGPGTRLTVL.

This chain links TRBV27 with TRBJ1-6; D is possibly TRBD1 (6 bases). CDR1 and CDR2 from the germline V gene are MNHEY and SMNVEV (reference sequence). The V end was cut by 4 bases, the J end by 10 bases, with 17 bases between. The CDR3 consists of 15 residues. The CDR3 protein is CASSSREGGKSPLHF. The CDR3 DNA is TGTGCCAGCAGTTCTCGCGAGGGGGGAAAATCACCCCTCCACTTT.

V is TRBV11-3 and J is TRBJ1-1; no clear D gene. The CDR3 extends over 13 amino acids. Per germline, CDR1 SGHNT and CDR2 YENEEA. The V end was cut by 4 bases, the J end by 1 base, with 7 bases between. The CDR3 here is CASSYQRNTEAFF. As DNA, the CDR3 is TGTGCCAGCAGCTACCAAAGGAACACTGAAGCTTTCTTT.

This chain joins TRBV18 and TRBJ1-2, with TRBD1 identical over 9 bases. This CDR3 is 14 amino acids long. CDR1 and CDR2 from the germline V gene are KGHSH and LQKENI. The V gene end was trimmed by 6 bases and the J gene end by 5 bases; junction bases not matched to a gene: 7. Written as DNA, the CDR3 is TGTGCCAGCTCCCCTGGGACAGGGCTATATGGCTACACCTTC. The encoded protein is CASSPGTGLYGYTF. The whole variable domain, remainder taken from reference TRBV18 and TRBJ1-2, is NAGVMQNPRHLVRRRGQEARLRCSPMKGHSHVYWYRQLPEEGLKFMVYLQKENIIDESGMPKERFSAEFPKEGPSILRIQQVVRGDSAAYFCASSPGTGLYGYTFGSGTRLTVV.

J is TRBJ2-7 and V is TRBV5-1; 7 bases line up with TRBD1. J lost 0 bases, V lost 4 bases, and 10 bases had no gene match. The length of the CDR3 is 16 residues. Per germline, CDR1 SGHRS and CDR2 YFSETQ. CDR3 in DNA: TGCGCCAGCAGCCCCAGGACAGGTCCTAGCTCCTACGAGCAGTACTTC. As protein: CASSPRTGPSSYEQYF.

CDR3 sequence: CASSGTPRSADTQYF. DNA for the CDR3: TGTGCCAGCAGCGGGACTCCCCGCAGCGCAGATACGCAGTATTTT. The J gene is TRBJ2-3, the V gene TRBV9; tentatively, D is TRBD2 (5 bases). This CDR3 comprises 15 residues. Trimming pared 3 bases from V and 4 bases from J, leaving 15 bases between. Germline V lookup: CDR1 SGDLS, CDR2 YYNGEE.